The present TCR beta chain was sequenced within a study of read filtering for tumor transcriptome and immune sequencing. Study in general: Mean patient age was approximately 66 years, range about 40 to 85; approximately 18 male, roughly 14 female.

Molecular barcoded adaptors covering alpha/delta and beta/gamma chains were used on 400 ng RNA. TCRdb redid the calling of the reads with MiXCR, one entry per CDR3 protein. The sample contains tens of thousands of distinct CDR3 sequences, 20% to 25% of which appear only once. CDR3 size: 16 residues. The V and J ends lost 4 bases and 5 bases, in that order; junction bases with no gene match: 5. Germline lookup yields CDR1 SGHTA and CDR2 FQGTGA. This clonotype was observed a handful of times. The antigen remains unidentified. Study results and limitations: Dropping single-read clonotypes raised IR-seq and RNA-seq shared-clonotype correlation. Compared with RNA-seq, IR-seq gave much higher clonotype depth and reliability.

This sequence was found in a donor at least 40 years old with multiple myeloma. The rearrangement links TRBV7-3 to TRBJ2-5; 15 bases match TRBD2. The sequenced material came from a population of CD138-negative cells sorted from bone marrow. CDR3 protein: CASSSTGLAGGETQYF. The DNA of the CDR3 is TGTGCCAGCAGCTCTACCGGACTAGCGGGGGGGGAGACCCAGTACTTC.